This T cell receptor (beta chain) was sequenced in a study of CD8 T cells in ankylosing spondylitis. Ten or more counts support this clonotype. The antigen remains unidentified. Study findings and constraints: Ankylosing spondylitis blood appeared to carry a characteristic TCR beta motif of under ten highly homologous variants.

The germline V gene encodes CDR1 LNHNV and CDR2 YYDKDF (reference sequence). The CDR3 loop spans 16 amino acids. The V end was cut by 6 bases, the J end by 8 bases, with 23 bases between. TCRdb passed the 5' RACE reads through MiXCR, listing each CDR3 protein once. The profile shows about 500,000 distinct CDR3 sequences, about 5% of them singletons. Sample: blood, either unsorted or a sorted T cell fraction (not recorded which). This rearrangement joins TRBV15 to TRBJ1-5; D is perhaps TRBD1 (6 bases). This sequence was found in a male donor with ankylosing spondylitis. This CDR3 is CATSSLDRDKDEPQHF. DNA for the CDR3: TGTGCCACCAGTTCGCTTGACCGGGACAAAGATGAGCCCCAGCATTTT.